Shown below are 18 T cell receptor beta chains from a single sample sequenced in a study of blood T cell repertoires in COVID-19. Some clones are missing from TCRdb's copy, which holds only in-frame ones; the method was immunoSEQ multiplex PCR. The table records some 330,000 clones, approximately 90% of them present only once. The sequenced sample consisted of peripheral blood. These receptors originate from a woman aged 45-60 years with active or convalescent COVID-19.

The V call is TRBV7-2, the J call TRBJ2-4; D ambiguous. Trimming left V 1 base short and J 0 bases short, with 7 bases between. The CDR3 totals 15 residues. Germline CDR1 is SGHTA and CDR2 is FQGNSA. The CDR3 loop reads CASSLELGAKNIQYF. The CDR3 DNA is TGTGCCAGCAGCTTAGAGCTAGGAGCCAAAAACATTCAGTACTTC.

This sequence joins TRBV7-8 and TRBJ1-2; no clear D gene. This CDR3 has 17 amino acids. Germline V gene lookup returns CDR1 SGHVS and CDR2 FQNEAQ. Between the trimmed V and J ends, which lost 2 bases and 5 bases, there was a span of 21 bases. CDR3 bases: TGTGCCAGCAGCTTAACGGGGTCGGGTAGGAGCTCGTATGGCTACACCTTC. It is translated as CASSLTGSGRSSYGYTF.

This chain links TRBV28 with TRBJ1-2; 8 bases fit TRBD1. J lost 4 bases, V lost 3 bases, and 4 bases had no gene match. This CDR3 region has 14 residues. Germline V gives CDR1 MDHEN, CDR2 SYDVKM. The CDR3 DNA reads as TGTGCCAGCAGTTTTCTCGGACAGGGCTATGGCTACACCTTC. Translating it yields CASSFLGQGYGYTF.

The DNA for the CDR3 is TGTGCCAGCAGTTCCGGTTACGAGCAGTACTTC. Translating it yields CASSSGYEQYF. This chain links TRBV27 with TRBJ2-7; no definite D call. Germline V gene sequence: CDR1 MNHEY, CDR2 SMNVEV (reference sequence). CDR3 length: 11 residues. V dropped 4 bases and J dropped 4 bases, with 5 bases sitting between them.

This clone was observed a single time. The V and J genes are TRBV9 and TRBJ1-6, with D possibly matching TRBD1 (5 bases). Trimming pared 3 bases from V and 6 bases from J, leaving 10 bases between. From germline, CDR1 is SGDLS and CDR2 YYNGEE. The CDR3 is 14 amino acids. As DNA, the CDR3 is TGTGCCAGCAGCGGTACAGGTTTTAATTCACCCCTCCACTTT. Protein: CASSGTGFNSPLHF. Full variable domain (outside the CDR3, taken from reference TRBV9 and TRBJ1-6): DSGVTQTPKHLITATGQRVTLRCSPRSGDLSVYWYQQSLDQGLQFLIQYYNGEERAKGNILERFSAQQFPDLHSELNLSSLELGDSALYFCASSGTGFNSPLHFGNGTRLTVT.

The rearrangement joins TRBV5-1 to TRBJ1-3; perhaps TRBD1 as D (5 bases). This CDR3 is built from 14 residues. V was cut by 3 bases and J by 1 base, with 8 bases left in between. Germline V gene lookup returns CDR1 SGHRS and CDR2 YFSETQ. The CDR3 coding sequence is TGCGCCAGCAGCTCCGGGACTTCTGGAAACACCATATATTTT. This encodes CASSSGTSGNTIYF. Full variable domain (missing parts from reference TRBV5-1 and TRBJ1-3): KAGVTQTPRYLIKTRGQQVTLSCSPISGHRSVSWYQQTPGQGLQFLFEYFSETQRNKGNFPGRFSGRQFSNSRSEMNVSTLELGDSALYLCASSSGTSGNTIYFGEGSWLTVV.

This clone was observed once. V gene TRBV28 combines with J gene TRBJ1-2, with 11 bases fitting TRBD1. The V and J ends lost 9 bases and 4 bases, in that order; junction bases with no gene match: 7. CDR1 is MDHEN, CDR2 SYDVKM, per germline. This CDR3 spans 14 amino acids. The CDR3 DNA sequence: TGTGCCAGTTGGACAGGGGGCCTTAGCTATGGCTACACCTTC. Its protein product is CASWTGGLSYGYTF.

The genes are TRBV27 and TRBJ2-2; TRBD1 aligns across 9 bases. In germline, CDR1 is MNHEY, CDR2 SMNVEV (reference sequence). The CDR3 runs 17 residues. The V gene end was trimmed by 8 bases and the J gene end by 1 base; junction bases not matched to a gene: 11. The CDR3 loop is CASGGGPGQGNTGELFF. The CDR3 DNA is TGTGCCAGCGGTGGTGGGCCGGGACAGGGGAACACCGGGGAGCTGTTTTTT.

The chain is built from TRBV6-6 and TRBJ1-2, with 7 bases fitting TRBD1. Per the germline V gene, CDR1 is MNHNY and CDR2 is SVGAGI (reference sequence). This CDR3 is 16 amino acids long. V was clipped by 3 bases and J by 6 bases; unmatched bases: 13. The CDR3 DNA reads TGTGCCAGCAGTTATAACAGGCAGGGGGTGCGGAATGGCTACACCTTC. Translating it yields CASSYNRQGVRNGYTF.

The CDR3 DNA sequence: TGTGCCAGCAGCTTAGGGGCAGAAACTAACTATGGCTACACCTTC. Translating gives CASSLGAETNYGYTF. V and J are TRBV7-2 and TRBJ1-2; D not resolved. V lost 1 base and J 0 bases, leaving 9 bases between the germline ends. The CDR3 covers 15 residues. Looked up from germline, CDR1 is SGHTA and CDR2 is FQGNSA.

CDR3 DNA sequence: TGTGCAAGTCGCTCAATACCGGGAATCTACGAGCAGTACTTC. Protein: CASRSIPGIYEQYF. The V and J genes are TRBV12-2 and TRBJ2-7; whether TRBD2, the table's D call, matches the DNA was not checked. TRBV12-2 has pseudogene status. The CDR3 sequence is 14 residues long.

V and J are TRBV5-1 and TRBJ2-7; D might be TRBD1 (5 bases). The V end was cut by 0 bases, the J end by 3 bases, with 10 bases between. The CDR3 spans 14 residues. Germline V gene data show CDR1 as SGHRS and CDR2 as YFSETQ. CDR3 residues: CASSLEAGHYEQYF. CDR3 coding DNA: TGCGCCAGCAGCTTGGAGGCAGGGCACTACGAGCAGTACTTC.

The CDR3 sequence is CASSQDPLAGVSEQYF. CDR3 nucleotides: TGTGCCAGCAGCCAAGATCCCCTAGCGGGAGTGAGCGAGCAGTACTTC. The chain recombines TRBV3-1 (or the pseudogene TRBV3-2) with TRBJ2-7, with TRBD2 matching over 10 bases. CDR3 length equals 16 residues. After removal of 0 bases from V and 6 bases from J, the junction contained 8 bases not matched to a gene. Germline CDR1 LGHDT, CDR2 YNNKEL (reference sequence).

The chain uses TRBV6-2 or TRBV6-3 and TRBJ2-3, with TRBD1 as a possible D gene (5 bases). V lost 3 bases and J 2 bases, leaving 9 bases between the germline ends. This CDR3 is built from 14 residues. Per germline, CDR1 MNHEY and CDR2 SVGEGT. The CDR3 sequence: CASSYGGHTDTQYF. The CDR3 bases are TGTGCCAGCAGTTATGGCGGACACACAGATACGCAGTATTTT.

The chain couples TRBV9 to TRBJ1-1; no reliable D call. Per germline, CDR1 SGDLS and CDR2 YYNGEE. The germline V and J ends were trimmed by 3 bases and 4 bases, with 10 bases remaining between them. The CDR3 is 13 residues long. The CDR3 loop is CASSETRGTEAFF. CDR3 in DNA: TGTGCCAGCAGCGAGACCCGGGGCACTGAAGCTTTCTTT. The whole variable domain, remainder taken from reference TRBV9 and TRBJ1-1, is DSGVTQTPKHLITATGQRVTLRCSPRSGDLSVYWYQQSLDQGLQFLIQYYNGEERAKGNILERFSAQQFPDLHSELNLSSLELGDSALYFCASSETRGTEAFFGQGTRLTVV.

Here the CDR3 DNA reads TGTGCCAGCAGTCCCCTGACGGGGGTTAGCACAGATACGCAGTATTTT. This translates into CASSPLTGVSTDTQYF. The rearrangement links TRBV6-2 or TRBV6-3 to TRBJ2-3, with D possibly TRBD2 on 6 matching bases. The ends were cut back, 5 bases at V and 0 bases at J, with 15 bases in the middle. The CDR3 totals 16 residues. Germline values: CDR1 MNHEY, CDR2 SVGEGT.

This clone came up once. The chain combines TRBV5-1 with TRBJ2-3; no clear D gene. This CDR3 spans 15 amino acids. Germline loops: CDR1 SGHRS, CDR2 YFSETQ. Trimming left V 2 bases short and J 3 bases short, with 13 bases between. CDR3 DNA sequence: TGCGCCAGCAGCTTACCCAGTCTGGCTACAGATACGCAGTATTTT. Translation gives CASSLPSLATDTQYF. The full variable domain, rest sourced from reference TRBV5-1 and TRBJ2-3, is KAGVTQTPRYLIKTRGQQVTLSCSPISGHRSVSWYQQTPGQGLQFLFEYFSETQRNKGNFPGRFSGRQFSNSRSEMNVSTLELGDSALYLCASSLPSLATDTQYFGPGTRLTVL.

Notes on this clone: The germline gene is not matched at one end of the junction; a read error may be the cause. The chain recombines TRBV7-2 with TRBJ1-2; D gene unclear. The CDR3 has 13 amino acids. Germline V lookup: CDR1 SGHTA, CDR2 FQGNSA. The CDR3 sequence is CASSLALLPEAAF. DNA of the CDR3: TGTGCCAGCAGCTTAGCCCTCCTCCCGGAGGCTGCCTTC.